The clone carrying this TCR beta chain has only one observation. The sample belongs to a study of OX40 agonist ivuxolimab in advanced cancers. Clones were sequenced by immunoSEQ multiplex PCR, and TCRdb holds only the in-frame ones, with some missing. The top ten clones hold 2% to 3% of a sample with about 66,000 clones, 83% of them seen once. This sequence was found in an adult with an advanced solid tumor such as melanoma, head and neck, liver or kidney cancer. The sample here was CD4+ or CD8+ T cells sorted from blood, taken in a trial of the OX40 agonist ivuxolimab.

The CDR3 sequence is CASSWASGSNQPQHF. The DNA of the CDR3 is TGCGCCAGCAGCTGGGCCAGCGGGAGCAATCAGCCCCAGCATTTT. The chain employs TRBV5-1 and TRBJ1-5; D remains ambiguous. Looked up from germline, CDR1 is SGHRS and CDR2 is YFSETQ. Trimming removed 3 bases from V and 1 base from J, with 11 bases in between. The CDR3 runs 15 residues.